Listed below are T cell receptor beta chains from one sample, sequenced in a study of CXCR3-negative and CXCR3-positive naive CD8 T cells. Using the 5' RACE reads, TCRdb records one entry per CDR3 protein without DNA. This listing includes around 88,000 distinct CDR3 sequences. Sequenced: naive CXCR3+ CD8+ T cells from blood. These receptors all come from a human donor in good health. Some clones in this sample may be carry-over from other donors' samples. The CDR3 runs from the conserved cysteine through the conserved F or W.

J	V	CDR3
TRBJ1-5	TRBV20-1	CSARDPGALGQPQHF
TRBJ1-1	TRBV27	CATVTNTEAFF
TRBJ2-1	TRBV27	CASNPSGGGAGEQFF
TRBJ2-2	TRBV9	CASSHSGTNTGELFF
TRBJ2-1	TRBV13	CASSATGESSYNEQFF
TRBJ2-4	TRBV15	CATSQGEQNIQYF
TRBJ2-5	TRBV29-1	CSVPGAGETQYF
TRBJ1-1	TRBV7-9	CASSLAALNTEAFF
TRBJ2-1	TRBV28	CASSSGRALENEQFF
TRBJ2-7	TRBV20-1	CSAKVTAYEQYF
TRBJ2-1	TRBV29-1	CSVPGGNEQFF
TRBJ2-5	TRBV12-3/TRBV12-4	CASSSPGPTRETQYF
TRBJ1-2	TRBV28	CASSPPPLGAYGYTF
TRBJ2-3	TRBV29-1	CSVGDRGRTDTQYF
TRBJ2-2	TRBV20-1	CSARDRERGPWELFF
TRBJ2-3	TRBV6-1	CASSEGGGTDTQYF
TRBJ2-1	TRBV20-1	CSARDRGNEQFF
TRBJ1-4	TRBV23-1	CASSQSGRHEEKLFF
TRBJ2-7	TRBV28	CASGSSVVHEQYF
TRBJ2-7	TRBV29-1	CSVAGMAGAYEQYF
TRBJ2-7	TRBV5-1	CASSLGRDSTYEQYF
TRBJ2-7	TRBV20-1	CSAIGTALLSRMREQYF
TRBJ2-5	TRBV15	CATSSWDSQETQYF
TRBJ2-5	TRBV28	CASSLGLGGTQETQYF
TRBJ2-1	TRBV29-1	CSVDPRVSSYNEQFF
TRBJ2-7	TRBV28	CASSSSREVDEQYF
TRBJ2-1	TRBV5-1	CASGDSPYNEQFF
TRBJ2-4	TRBV20-1	CSARGGQTKNIQYF
TRBJ1-5	TRBV7-8	CASSPRGYSNQPQHF
TRBJ1-2	TRBV29-1	CSVETGEREGYTF
TRBJ1-1	TRBV15	CATSTRMGPAEAFF
TRBJ2-5	TRBV5-1	CASSLSSAVDQETQYF
TRBJ1-3	TRBV6-5	CASSSRPDISGNTIHF
TRBJ2-7	TRBV29-1	CSVVETLAYEQYF
TRBJ2-1	TRBV3-1	CASSQIPGHDEHFF
TRBJ2-1	TRBV2	CASSEVPTSYNEQFF
TRBJ2-7	TRBV2	CASSLLENYEQYF
TRBJ2-1	TRBV7-7	CASSPAWRDEQFF
TRBJ1-6	TRBV11-2	CASSLGQGGSPLHF
TRBJ1-1	TRBV29-1	CSVQVPSVEAFF
TRBJ1-3	TRBV12-3/TRBV12-4	CASSPEGESIYF
TRBJ1-1	TRBV5-6	CASSGSWTEAFF
TRBJ2-1	TRBV10-3	CAISAVELALDNEQFF
TRBJ2-1	TRBV12-3/TRBV12-4	CASSPSVTGYNEQFF
TRBJ2-1	TRBV28	CASSPVGGNYNEQFF
TRBJ1-1	TRBV28	CASSNDSSAFF
TRBJ2-7	TRBV9	CASSPRTSGNYEQYF